Each of the 12 T cell receptor beta chains below was sequenced from the same sample in a study of shared clonotypes between healthy human individuals. TCRdb keeps only in-frame clones here, not all; method: immunoSEQ multiplex PCR. Of 2 million to 2.5 million clones detected, approximately 94% appear once; the ten largest clones hold about 0.13%. The sequenced sample was naive CD4+ T cells sorted from blood. The subset is: CD45RA+ positively selected. These TCRs come from a man aged 18 to 29 in good health.

V is TRBV2 and J is TRBJ2-5; D is perhaps TRBD1 or TRBD2 (5 bases each). Deletions cut 4 bases from V and 2 bases from J, with 17 bases between. CDR3 length: 16 amino acids. Germline V gives CDR1 SNHLY, CDR2 FYNNEI. The CDR3 sequence is CASSGGRQLLQETQYF. CDR3 coding DNA: TGTGCCAGCAGTGGGGGGAGACAGTTACTTCAAGAGACCCAGTACTTC.

The genes are TRBV12-5 and TRBJ2-7; no reliable D call. CDR3 length: 11 residues. In germline, CDR1 is LGHNT, CDR2 FRNRAP. The V gene lost 2 bases and the J gene lost 4 bases, with 3 bases spanning the gap. CDR3 in amino acids: CASGLQYEQYF. CDR3 sequence (DNA): TGTGCTAGTGGTTTGCAGTACGAGCAGTACTTC. The full variable domain, with the rest looked up from reference TRBV12-5 and TRBJ2-7, is DARVTQTPRHKVTEMGQEVTMRCQPILGHNTVFWYRQTMMQGLELLAYFRNRAPLDDSGMPKDRFSAEMPDATLATLKIQPSEPRDSAVYFCASGLQYEQYFGPGTRLTVT.

The rearrangement links TRBV27 to TRBJ1-2, with D possibly matching TRBD1 (5 bases). The germline V gene has CDR1 MNHEY and CDR2 SMNVEV (reference sequence). V shed 2 bases and J shed 0 bases, with 13 bases lying between them. CDR3 length equals 16 residues. CDR3 in amino acids: CASSLGQAGANYGYTF. The CDR3 coding sequence is TGTGCCAGCAGTTTAGGGCAGGCGGGGGCTAACTATGGCTACACCTTC.

This chain connects TRBV30 to TRBJ2-7, with D unresolved. There are 13 residues in the CDR3. The germline gives CDR1 GTSNPN, CDR2 SVGIG (reference sequence). V was trimmed by 2 bases and J by 0 bases, leaving 8 bases between them. In DNA form, the CDR3 reads TGTGCCTGGAGTCGCCCCCGCTCCTACGAGCAGTACTTC. Translation: CAWSRPRSYEQYF. Full variable domain (missing parts from reference TRBV30 and TRBJ2-7): SQTIHQWPATLVQPVGSPLSLECTVEGTSNPNLYWYRQAAGRGLQLLFYSVGIGQISSEVPQNLSASRPQDRQFILSSKKLLLSDSGFYLCAWSRPRSYEQYFGPGTRLTVT.

The V gene is TRBV21-1, the J gene TRBJ1-1; TRBD1 reflects the table's D call only, with no check against the DNA. TRBV21-1 is marked as a pseudogene. The length of the CDR3 is 14 residues. The CDR3 DNA follows: TGTGCCAGCAGGACACAGGGGGCGCCCACTGAAGCTTTCTTT. This gives the protein CASRTQGAPTEAFF.

This sequence joins TRBV10-1 and TRBJ1-3, with unresolved D. Per germline, CDR1 WNHNN and CDR2 SYGVQD (reference sequence). V gave up 1 base and J gave up 4 bases, with 8 bases separating them. The CDR3 extends over 14 amino acids. CDR3 nucleotide sequence: TGCGCCAGCAGTGAGTGGGTCTCCGGAAACACCATATATTTT. It specifies CASSEWVSGNTIYF.

On this clone: This same CDR3 is encoded by further DNA sequences in the sample. This chain links TRBV29-1 with TRBJ2-5; TRBD2 is a possible D gene (5 bases). Trimming removed 4 bases at V and 4 bases at J, with 13 bases between. The length of the CDR3 is 13 residues. The germline V gene encodes CDR1 SQVTM and CDR2 ANQGSEA. CDR3 loop: CSVGLAGRETQYF. In DNA form, the CDR3 reads TGCAGCGTTGGGTTGGCGGGTCGAGAGACCCAGTACTTC.

This clone was counted between two and nine times. The chain employs TRBV6-5 and TRBJ1-2; TRBD1 might be the D (5 bases). The CDR3 has 12 amino acids. In germline, CDR1 is MNHEY, CDR2 SVGAGI. V lost 5 bases and J 5 bases, leaving 9 bases between the germline ends. CDR3: CASSKGVYGYTF. For the CDR3, the DNA is TGTGCCAGCAGTAAAGGGGTGTATGGCTACACCTTC.

The chain recombines TRBV29-1 with TRBJ1-1; D not resolved. With 5 bases removed from V and 5 bases from J, the gap between germline ends came to 6 bases. The CDR3 length is 10 residues. The germline CDR1 and CDR2 sequences are SQVTM and ANQGSEA. The CDR3 DNA reads TGCAGCGTTTCGACAACTGAAGCTTTCTTT. Translation gives CSVSTTEAFF.

The rearrangement uses TRBV5-4 and TRBJ1-6; D gene uncertain. Germline CDR1 SGHNT, CDR2 YYREEE (reference sequence). This CDR3 is built from 17 residues. V was shortened by 0 bases and J by 8 bases, with 18 bases between the two germline ends. The CDR3 DNA reads TGTGCCAGCAGCTTGGGGGCGGGAGCGCGATTCGATTCACCCCTCCACTTT. This encodes CASSLGAGARFDSPLHF. The complete variable domain, with remaining parts taken from reference TRBV5-4 and TRBJ1-6, reads ETGVTQSPTHLIKTRGQQVTLRCSSQSGHNTVSWYQQALGQGPQFIFQYYREEENGRGNFPPRFSGLQFPNYSSELNVNALELDDSALYLCASSLGAGARFDSPLHFGNGTRLTVT.

The table lists this clone with a count of one. The rearrangement uses TRBV10-3 and TRBJ2-7, with D tentatively TRBD2 (6 bases). With 4 bases removed from V and 3 bases from J, the gap between germline ends came to 13 bases. The germline V gene has CDR1 ENHRY and CDR2 SYGVKD. This CDR3 is 14 amino acids long. CDR3 in DNA: TGTGCCATCAGTGCTGGGGGAGGACTCTACGAGCAGTACTTC. Protein: CAISAGGGLYEQYF.

This clone was observed once. The chain joins TRBV29-1 to TRBJ2-3; either TRBD1 or TRBD2 may fit D (5 bases each). Germline values: CDR1 SQVTM, CDR2 ANQGSEA. Trimming stripped 4 bases from V and 4 bases from J, with 15 bases between. The CDR3 extends over 14 amino acids. The CDR3 DNA reads as TGCAGCGTTGGATCAGGGACGTTCTCAGATACGCAGTATTTT. Amino acid sequence: CSVGSGTFSDTQYF.